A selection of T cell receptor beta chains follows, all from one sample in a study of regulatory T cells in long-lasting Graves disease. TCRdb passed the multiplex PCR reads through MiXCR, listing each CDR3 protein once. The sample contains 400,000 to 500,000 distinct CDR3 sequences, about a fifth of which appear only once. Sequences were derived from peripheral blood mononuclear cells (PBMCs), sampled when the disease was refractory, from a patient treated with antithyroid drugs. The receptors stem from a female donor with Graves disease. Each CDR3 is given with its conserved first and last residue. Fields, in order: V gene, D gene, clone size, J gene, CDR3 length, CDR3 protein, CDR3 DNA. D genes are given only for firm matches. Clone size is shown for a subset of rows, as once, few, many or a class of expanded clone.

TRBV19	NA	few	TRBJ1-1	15	CASSMAAGAGSEAFF	TGTGCCAGTAGTATGGCCGCAGGCGCAGGTTCTGAAGCTTTCTTT
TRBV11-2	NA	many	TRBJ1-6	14	CASSSGRPNSPLHF	TGTGCCAGCAGCTCCGGACGGCCAAATTCACCCCTCCACTTT
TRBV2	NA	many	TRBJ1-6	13	CASKPRTDSPLHF	TGTGCCAGTAAACCTAGAACGGATTCACCCCTCCACTTT
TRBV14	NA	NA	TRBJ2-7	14	CASSQEAGTYEQYF	TGTGCCAGCAGCCAAGAAGCAGGGACCTACGAGCAGTACTTC
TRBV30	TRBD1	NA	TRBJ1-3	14	CAWSGTGKGNTIYF	TGTGCCTGGAGTGGGACAGGGAAAGGAAACACCATATATTTT
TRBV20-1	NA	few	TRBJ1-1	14	CSATAPTGLSEAFF	TGCAGTGCTACCGCCCCAACAGGGTTGTCTGAAGCTTTCTTT
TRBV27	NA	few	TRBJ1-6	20	CASSLRFLRSQSSYNSPLHF	TGTGCCAGCAGTTTAAGGTTTCTGAGGAGCCAAAGCTCCTATAATTCACCCCTCCACTTT
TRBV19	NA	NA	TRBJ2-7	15	CASSIDSQGAYEQYF	TGTGCCAGTAGTATAGATAGTCAGGGCGCCTACGAGCAGTACTTC
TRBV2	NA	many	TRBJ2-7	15	CASSEAGLTHYEQYF	TGTGCCAGCAGTGAAGCCGGACTAACCCACTACGAGCAGTACTTC
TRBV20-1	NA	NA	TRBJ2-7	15	CSAIPGPLTSGEQYF	TGCAGTGCTATCCCTGGCCCCCTTACTTCAGGGGAGCAGTACTTC
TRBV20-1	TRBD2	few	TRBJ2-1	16	CSATRRLAGSGDEQFF	TGCAGTGCTACCAGGAGACTAGCGGGGTCGGGCGATGAGCAGTTCTTC
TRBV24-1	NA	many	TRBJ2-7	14	CATSDPRDPYEQYF	TGTGCCACCAGTGATCCACGAGACCCCTACGAGCAGTACTTC
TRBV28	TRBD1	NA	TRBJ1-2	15	CASSTIPGTEYGYTF	TGTGCCAGCAGTACGATCCCCGGGACAGAGTATGGCTACACCTTC
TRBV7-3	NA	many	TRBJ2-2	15	CASSSSSGNTGELFF	TGTGCCAGCAGCTCAAGCAGCGGGAACACCGGGGAGCTGTTTTTT
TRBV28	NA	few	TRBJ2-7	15	CASTPADSSSYEQYF	TGTGCCAGCACCCCAGCCGACTCTAGCTCCTACGAGCAGTACTTC
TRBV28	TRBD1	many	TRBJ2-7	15	CASSSPGQGYYEQYF	TGTGCCAGCAGCTCTCCGGGACAGGGTTACTACGAGCAGTACTTC
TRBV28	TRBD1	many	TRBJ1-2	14	CASTQGGIYYGYTF	TGTGCCAGCACCCAAGGGGGCATATACTATGGCTACACCTTC
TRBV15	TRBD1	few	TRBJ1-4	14	CATQGGRRDEKLFF	TGTGCCACTCAGGGGGGTAGACGCGATGAAAAACTGTTTTTT